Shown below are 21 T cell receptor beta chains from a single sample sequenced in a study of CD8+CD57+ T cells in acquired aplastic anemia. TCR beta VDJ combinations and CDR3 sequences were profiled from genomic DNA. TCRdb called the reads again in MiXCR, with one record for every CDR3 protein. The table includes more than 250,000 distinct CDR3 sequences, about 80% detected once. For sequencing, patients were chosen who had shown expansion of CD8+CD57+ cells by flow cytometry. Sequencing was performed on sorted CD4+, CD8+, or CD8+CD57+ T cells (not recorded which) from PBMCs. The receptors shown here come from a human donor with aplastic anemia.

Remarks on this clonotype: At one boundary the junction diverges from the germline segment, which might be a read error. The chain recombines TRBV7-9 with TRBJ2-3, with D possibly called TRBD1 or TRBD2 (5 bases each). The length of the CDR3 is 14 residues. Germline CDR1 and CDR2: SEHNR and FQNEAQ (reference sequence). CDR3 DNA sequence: TGTGCCAGCAGCGCCAGGGCAGCGGCTGAGACAATCAACTTT. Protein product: CASSARAAAETINF.

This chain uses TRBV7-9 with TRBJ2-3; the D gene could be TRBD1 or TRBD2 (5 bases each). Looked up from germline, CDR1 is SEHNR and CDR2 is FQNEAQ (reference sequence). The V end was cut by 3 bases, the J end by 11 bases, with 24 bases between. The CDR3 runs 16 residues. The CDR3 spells CASSFAGSYGANVQYF. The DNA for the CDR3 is TGTGCCAGCAGCTTCGCGGGTAGCTACGGGGCCAACGTGCAGTATTTT.

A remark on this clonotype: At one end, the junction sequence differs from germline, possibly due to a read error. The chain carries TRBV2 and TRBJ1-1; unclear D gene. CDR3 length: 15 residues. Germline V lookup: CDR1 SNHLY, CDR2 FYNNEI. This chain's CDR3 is CAGSGKWGMNTEAFF. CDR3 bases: TGTGCCGGCAGTGGTAAGTGGGGTATGAACACTGAAGCTTTCTTT.

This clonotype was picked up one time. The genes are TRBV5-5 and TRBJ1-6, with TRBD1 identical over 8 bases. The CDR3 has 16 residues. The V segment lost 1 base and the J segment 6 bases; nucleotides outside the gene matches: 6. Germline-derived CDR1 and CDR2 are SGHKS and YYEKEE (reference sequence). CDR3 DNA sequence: TGTGCCAGCAGCTTGACAGGGGGTAGTGGTAATTCACCCCTCCACTTT. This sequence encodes CASSLTGGSGNSPLHF.

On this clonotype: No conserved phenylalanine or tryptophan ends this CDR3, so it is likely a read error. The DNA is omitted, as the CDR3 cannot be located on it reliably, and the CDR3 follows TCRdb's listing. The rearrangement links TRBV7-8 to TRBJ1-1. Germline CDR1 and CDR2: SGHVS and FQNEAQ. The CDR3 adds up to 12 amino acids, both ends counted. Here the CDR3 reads CASSSHHNEASL.

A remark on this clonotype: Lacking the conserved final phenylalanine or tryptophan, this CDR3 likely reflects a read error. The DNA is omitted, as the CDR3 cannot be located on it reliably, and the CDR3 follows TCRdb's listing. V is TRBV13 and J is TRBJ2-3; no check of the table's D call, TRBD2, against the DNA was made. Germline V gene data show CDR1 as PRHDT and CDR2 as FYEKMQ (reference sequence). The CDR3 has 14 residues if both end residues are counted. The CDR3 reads CASSLAGGHGTTYL.

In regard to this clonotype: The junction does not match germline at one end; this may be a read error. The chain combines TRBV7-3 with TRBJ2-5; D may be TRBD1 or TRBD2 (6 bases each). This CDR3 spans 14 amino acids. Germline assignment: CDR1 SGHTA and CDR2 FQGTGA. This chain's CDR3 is CATRGGSADTKHYF. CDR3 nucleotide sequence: TGTGCCACCAGGGGAGGCAGCGCGGATACGAAGCATTATTTC.

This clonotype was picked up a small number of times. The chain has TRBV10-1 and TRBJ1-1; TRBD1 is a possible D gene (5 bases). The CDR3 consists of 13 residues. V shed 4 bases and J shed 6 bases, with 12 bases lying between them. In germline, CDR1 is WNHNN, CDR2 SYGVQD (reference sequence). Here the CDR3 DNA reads TGCGCCAGCAGTGGAGTTGACAGCGCTGAAGCTTTCTTT. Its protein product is CASSGVDSAEAFF.

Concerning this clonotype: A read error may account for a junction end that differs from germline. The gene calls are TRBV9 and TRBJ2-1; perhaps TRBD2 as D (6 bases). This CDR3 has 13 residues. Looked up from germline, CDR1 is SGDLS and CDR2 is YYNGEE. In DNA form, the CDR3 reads TGTGCCAGCAGCGATGGGGGGAACCATAAGCAGTCGTTC. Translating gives CASSDGGNHKQSF.

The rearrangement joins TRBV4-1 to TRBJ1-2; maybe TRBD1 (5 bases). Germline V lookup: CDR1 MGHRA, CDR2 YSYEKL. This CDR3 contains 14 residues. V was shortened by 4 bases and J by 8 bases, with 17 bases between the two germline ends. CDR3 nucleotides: TGCGCCAGCAGCCCGTACTCGGGGGACTGGGGCTACACCTTC. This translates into CASSPYSGDWGYTF.

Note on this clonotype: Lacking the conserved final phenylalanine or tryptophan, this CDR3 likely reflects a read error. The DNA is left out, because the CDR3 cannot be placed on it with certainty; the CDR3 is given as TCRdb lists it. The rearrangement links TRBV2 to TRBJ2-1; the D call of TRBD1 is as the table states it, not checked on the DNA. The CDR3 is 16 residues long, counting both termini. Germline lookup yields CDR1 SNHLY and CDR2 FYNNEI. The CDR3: CASGDGGTDTQYFDLG.

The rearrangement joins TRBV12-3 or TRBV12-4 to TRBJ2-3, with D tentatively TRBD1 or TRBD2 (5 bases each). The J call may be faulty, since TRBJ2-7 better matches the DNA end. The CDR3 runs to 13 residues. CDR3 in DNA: TGTGCCAGCAGGTACCGGGGCACAGATACGCAGTACTTC. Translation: CASRYRGTDTQYF.

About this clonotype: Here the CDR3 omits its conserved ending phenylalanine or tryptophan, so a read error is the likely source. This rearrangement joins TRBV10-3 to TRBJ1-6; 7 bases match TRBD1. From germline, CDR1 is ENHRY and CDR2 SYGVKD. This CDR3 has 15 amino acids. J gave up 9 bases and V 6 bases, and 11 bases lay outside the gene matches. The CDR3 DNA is TGTGCCATCAGGCCGGACAGGTTTGGTGCTTCACCCCTCCACGTT. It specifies CAIRPDRFGASPLHV.

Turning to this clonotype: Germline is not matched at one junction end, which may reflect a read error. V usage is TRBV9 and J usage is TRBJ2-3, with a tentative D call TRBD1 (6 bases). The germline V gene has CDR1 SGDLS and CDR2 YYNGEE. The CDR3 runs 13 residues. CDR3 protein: CASSVWGPEVHTF. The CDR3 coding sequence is TGTGCCAGCAGCGTATGGGGGCCAGAGGTGCACACTTTT. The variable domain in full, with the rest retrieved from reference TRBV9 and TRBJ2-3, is DSGVTQTPKHLITATGQRVTLRCSPRSGDLSVYWYQQSLDQGLQFLIQYYNGEERAKGNILERFSAQQFPDLHSELNLSSLELGDSALYFCASSVWGPEVHTFGPGTRLTVL.

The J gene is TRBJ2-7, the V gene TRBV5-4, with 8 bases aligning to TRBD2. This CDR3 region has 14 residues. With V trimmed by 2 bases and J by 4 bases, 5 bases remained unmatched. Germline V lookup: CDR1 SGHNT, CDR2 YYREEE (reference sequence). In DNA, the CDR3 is TGTGCCAGCAGCTTTACTAGCGGTGGATACGAGCAGTACTTC. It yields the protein CASSFTSGGYEQYF.

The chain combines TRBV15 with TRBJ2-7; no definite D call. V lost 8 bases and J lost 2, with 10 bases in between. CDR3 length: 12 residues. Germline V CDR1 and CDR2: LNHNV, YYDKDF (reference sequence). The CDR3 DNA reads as TGTGCCACCCGAGGCCTCGCCTACGAGCAGTACTTC. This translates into CATRGLAYEQYF.

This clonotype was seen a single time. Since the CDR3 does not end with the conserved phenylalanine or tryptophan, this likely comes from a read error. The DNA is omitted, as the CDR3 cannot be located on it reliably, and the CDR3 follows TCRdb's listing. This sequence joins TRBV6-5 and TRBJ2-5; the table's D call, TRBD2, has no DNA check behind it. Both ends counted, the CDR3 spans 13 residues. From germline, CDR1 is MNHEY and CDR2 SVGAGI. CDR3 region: CASSYVERGQQTS.

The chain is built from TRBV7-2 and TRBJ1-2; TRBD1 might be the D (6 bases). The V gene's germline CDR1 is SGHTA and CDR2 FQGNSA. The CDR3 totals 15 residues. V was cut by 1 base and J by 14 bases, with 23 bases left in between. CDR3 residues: CASSLDLTGNTEDTF. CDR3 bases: TGTGCCAGCAGCTTAGATCTAACAGGGAACACTGAAGATACCTTC.

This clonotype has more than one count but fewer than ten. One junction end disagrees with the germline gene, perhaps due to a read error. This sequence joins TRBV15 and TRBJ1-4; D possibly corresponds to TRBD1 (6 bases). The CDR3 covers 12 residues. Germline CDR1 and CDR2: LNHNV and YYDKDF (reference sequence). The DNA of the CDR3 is TGTGCCACCGGCAGGGGTACCGAAAAACTGTTTTTT. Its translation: CATGRGTEKLFF.

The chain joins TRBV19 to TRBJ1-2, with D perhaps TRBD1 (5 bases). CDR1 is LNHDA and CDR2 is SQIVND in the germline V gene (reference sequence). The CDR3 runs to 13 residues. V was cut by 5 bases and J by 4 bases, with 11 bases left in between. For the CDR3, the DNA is TGTGCCAGTAGTCCGGGACGCCGCTATGGCTACACCTTC. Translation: CASSPGRRYGYTF.

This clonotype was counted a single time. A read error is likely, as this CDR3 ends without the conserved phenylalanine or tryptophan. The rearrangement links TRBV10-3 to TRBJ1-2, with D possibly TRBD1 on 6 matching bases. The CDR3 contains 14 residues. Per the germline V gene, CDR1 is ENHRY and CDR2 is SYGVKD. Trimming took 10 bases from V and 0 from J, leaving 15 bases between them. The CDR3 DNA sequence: TGTGCCAGCAAAACGGAGGGGGCTAACTATGGCTACACCCTC. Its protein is CASKTEGANYGYTL.